This T cell receptor beta chain originates from a study of T cell repertoires in cytomegalovirus infection. Study as a whole: The public TCR beta signatures pointed to both CMV infection and matching HLA type.

This clonotype was seen only a few times. Antigen specificity is unknown. Findings of the study overall: CMV-specific TCR beta clonotypes restricted by HLA-C were the ones dominating the ex vivo response. Adding up the frequency of public TCR beta families identified people who carried CMV plus the relevant HLA.

TCRdb processed the reads anew with MiXCR; each CDR3 protein has one entry. Among 300,000 or so distinct CDR3 sequences listed, around 9.1% were seen once. Trimming left V 8 bases short and J 0 bases short, with 10 bases between. Germline V CDR1 and CDR2: MNHEY, SVGEGT. The CDR3 is 14 residues long. This receptor was identified in a human donor in good health (CMV status not recorded). Some clones in this sample may be carry-over from other donors' samples. The chain joins TRBV6-2 or TRBV6-3 to TRBJ2-2; a weak D match, TRBD2 (6 bases). Sample: PBMCs. The CDR3 sequence: CASGRGTNTGELFF. For the CDR3, the DNA is TGTGCCAGCGGGCGGGGTACGAACACCGGGGAGCTGTTTTTT.